In its sample, the clone carrying this T cell receptor (beta chain) was seen a few times. The antigen is unknown. The data belong to a study of T-cell memory formation after mild COVID-19. Study outcomes and limitations: Clones that shrank (day 15 to 85) were balanced CD4/CD8, whereas later expanders leaned CD4+.

Constant-segment primers served in 5'RACE that generated TCR alpha and TCR beta cDNA libraries bearing sample barcodes and UMIs. One entry per CDR3 protein, called by TCRdb with MiXCR from the 5' RACE reads. The sample includes hundreds of thousands of distinct CDR3 sequences, over 15% of them seen just once. The TCR comes from an adult woman who had mild COVID-19 (a few samples of this study predate the infection). Cell type and time point are not known. Material for sequencing was PBMCs or a T cell subset sorted from them (not recorded which).

As DNA, the CDR3 is TGTGCCAGCAGCATCCAAGACAGATACAATGAGCAGTTCTTC. It yields the protein CASSIQDRYNEQFF. This chain links TRBV7-2 with TRBJ2-1, with TRBD1 as a possible D gene (5 bases). Germline V gene data show CDR1 as SGHTA and CDR2 as FQGNSA. Trimming left V 5 bases short and J 4 bases short, with 12 bases between. The CDR3 runs 14 residues.